A single sample is the source of the 8 T cell receptor beta chains below, sequenced in a study of T-cell memory formation after mild COVID-19. TCRdb reprocessed the 5' RACE reads via MiXCR and lists one record per CDR3 protein. The sample holds about 440,000 distinct CDR3 sequences; around 20% are singletons and the top ten take roughly 8%. Input material: PBMCs or a T cell subset sorted from them (not recorded which). All receptors derive from an adult woman who had mild COVID-19 (a few samples of this study predate the infection). Cell type and time point are not known.

This sequence joins TRBV7-2 and TRBJ2-1; no clear D gene. The CDR3 runs to 13 residues. Trimming took 0 bases from V and 7 from J, leaving 7 bases between them. Germline CDR1 SGHTA, CDR2 FQGNSA. The CDR3 DNA sequence: TGTGCCAGCAGCTTAGCATCCAGGAATGAGCAGTTCTTC. Protein: CASSLASRNEQFF.

The CDR3 is CASSLAPSGGGEQFF. CDR3 sequence (DNA): TGTGCCAGCAGCTTAGCTCCAAGCGGGGGTGGTGAGCAGTTCTTC. This chain connects TRBV7-6 to TRBJ2-1; TRBD2 matches at 8 bases. Trimming at V came to 0 bases and at J to 9 bases, leaving 7 bases not matched to a gene. CDR1 is SGHVS, CDR2 FNYEAQ, per germline. The CDR3 sequence is 15 residues long.

This clonotype was found a few times. The chain links TRBV18 to TRBJ1-1, with TRBD1 matching over 8 bases. This CDR3 comprises 14 residues. The ends lost 6 bases at V and 0 bases at J; junction bases unmatched: 3. Germline V CDR1 and CDR2: KGHSH, LQKENI. This CDR3 reads CASSQDRVNTEAFF. In nucleotides, the CDR3 is TGTGCCAGCTCGCAGGACAGGGTGAACACTGAAGCTTTCTTT.

This chain's CDR3 is CASSLVTGGTYNEQFF. CDR3 nucleotide sequence: TGTGCCAGCAGCTTGGTTACGGGGGGAACCTACAATGAGCAGTTCTTC. The chain recombines TRBV5-4 with TRBJ2-1; 7 bases are a match to TRBD2. This CDR3 contains 16 residues. Looked up from germline, CDR1 is SGHNT and CDR2 is YYREEE (reference sequence). Losses at the gene ends were 0 bases for V and 2 bases for J; bases not matched to a gene: 5.

This clonotype has just a few counts. The chain carries TRBV13 and TRBJ1-2, with 8 bases that match TRBD1. The CDR3 extends over 13 amino acids. Germline V gives CDR1 PRHDT, CDR2 FYEKMQ (reference sequence). Trimming took 5 bases from V and 4 from J; bases not matched to a gene: 3. CDR3 amino acids: CASSRTGIYGYTF. In DNA, the CDR3 is TGTGCCAGCAGCCGGACAGGGATCTATGGCTACACCTTC.

This clonotype was seen only a few times. V usage is TRBV5-1 and J usage is TRBJ1-5; TRBD1 might be the D (6 bases). Germline loops: CDR1 SGHRS, CDR2 YFSETQ. The V gene lost 0 bases and the J gene lost 3 bases, with 10 bases spanning the gap. CDR3 length: 15 residues. DNA for the CDR3: TGCGCCAGCAGCTTGGATGGACAGAACAATCAGCCCCAGCATTTT. Its translation is CASSLDGQNNQPQHF.

This clonotype was picked up a small number of times. The chain employs TRBV6-6 and TRBJ2-1, with 12 bases matching TRBD2. This CDR3 region has 19 residues. Per germline, CDR1 MNHNY and CDR2 SVGAGI (reference sequence). J was trimmed by 0 bases and V by 5 bases; bases with no gene match: 11. The CDR3 protein is CASSLYGGLAGLSYNEQFF. The CDR3 region has the DNA TGTGCCAGCAGTCTGTACGGGGGACTAGCGGGCCTCTCCTACAATGAGCAGTTCTTC.

The J gene is TRBJ1-2, the V gene TRBV24-1; no reliable D call. V gave up 3 bases and J gave up 4 bases, with 8 bases separating them. This CDR3 contains 13 residues. Per the germline V gene, CDR1 is KGHDR and CDR2 is SFDVKD. The CDR3 here is CATSDKISYGYTF. CDR3 DNA: TGTGCCACCAGTGATAAAATCAGCTATGGCTACACCTTC.